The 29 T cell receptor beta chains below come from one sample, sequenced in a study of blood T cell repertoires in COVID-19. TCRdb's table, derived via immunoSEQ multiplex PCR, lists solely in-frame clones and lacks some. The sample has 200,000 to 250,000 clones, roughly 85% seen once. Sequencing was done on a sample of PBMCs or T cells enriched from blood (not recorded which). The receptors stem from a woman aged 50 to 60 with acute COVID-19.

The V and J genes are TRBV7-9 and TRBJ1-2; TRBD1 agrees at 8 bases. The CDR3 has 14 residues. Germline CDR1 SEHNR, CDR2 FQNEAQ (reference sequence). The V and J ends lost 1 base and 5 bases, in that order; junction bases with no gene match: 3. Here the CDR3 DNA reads TGTGCCAGCAGCTTAGGGGACAGGATATATGGCTACACCTTC. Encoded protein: CASSLGDRIYGYTF.

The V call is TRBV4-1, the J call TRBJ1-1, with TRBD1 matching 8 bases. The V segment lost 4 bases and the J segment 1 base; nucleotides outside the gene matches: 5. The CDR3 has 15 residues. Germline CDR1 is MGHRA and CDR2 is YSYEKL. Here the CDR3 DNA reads TGCGCCAGCAGCCCAGGACAGGGCCCGAACACTGAAGCTTTCTTT. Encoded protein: CASSPGQGPNTEAFF.

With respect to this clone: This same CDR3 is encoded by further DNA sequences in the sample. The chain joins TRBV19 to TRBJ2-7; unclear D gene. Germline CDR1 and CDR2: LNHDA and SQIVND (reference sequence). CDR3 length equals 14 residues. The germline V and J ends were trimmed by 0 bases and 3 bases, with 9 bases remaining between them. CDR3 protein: CASSIDRGNYEQYF. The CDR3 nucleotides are TGTGCCAGTAGTATAGACCGAGGTAACTACGAGCAGTACTTC.

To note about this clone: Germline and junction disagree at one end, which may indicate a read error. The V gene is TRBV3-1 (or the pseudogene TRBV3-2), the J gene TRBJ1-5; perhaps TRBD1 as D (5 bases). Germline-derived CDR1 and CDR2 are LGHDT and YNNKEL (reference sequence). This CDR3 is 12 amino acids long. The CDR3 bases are TGTGCCAGCAGCCAAGAGGCAGGGCCCCTGCGTTTT. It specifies CASSQEAGPLRF.

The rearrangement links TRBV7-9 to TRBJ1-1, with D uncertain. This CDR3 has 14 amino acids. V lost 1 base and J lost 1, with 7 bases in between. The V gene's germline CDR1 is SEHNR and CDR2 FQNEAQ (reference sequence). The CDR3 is CASSLGPQNTEAFF. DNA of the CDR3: TGTGCCAGCAGCTTAGGGCCACAGAACACTGAAGCTTTCTTT.

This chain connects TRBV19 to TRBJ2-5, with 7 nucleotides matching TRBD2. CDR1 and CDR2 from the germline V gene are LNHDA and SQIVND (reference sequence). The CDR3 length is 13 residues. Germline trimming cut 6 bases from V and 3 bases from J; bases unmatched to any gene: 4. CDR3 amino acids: CASSPAGKETQYF. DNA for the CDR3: TGTGCCAGTAGCCCAGCGGGAAAAGAGACCCAGTACTTC.

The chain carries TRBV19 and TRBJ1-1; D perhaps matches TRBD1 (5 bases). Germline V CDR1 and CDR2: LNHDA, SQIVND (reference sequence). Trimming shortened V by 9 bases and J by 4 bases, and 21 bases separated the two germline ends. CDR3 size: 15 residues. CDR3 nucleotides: TGTGCCAGCCTAGAGGGCGGGGGTTGGGGCACTGAAGCTTTCTTT. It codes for CASLEGGGWGTEAFF.

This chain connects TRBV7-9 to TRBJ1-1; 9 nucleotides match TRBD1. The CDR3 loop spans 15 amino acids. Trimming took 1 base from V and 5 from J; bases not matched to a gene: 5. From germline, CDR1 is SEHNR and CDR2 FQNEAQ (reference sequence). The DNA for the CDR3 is TGTGCCAGCAGCTTAGATCGGACAGGGGTGACTGAAGCTTTCTTT. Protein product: CASSLDRTGVTEAFF.

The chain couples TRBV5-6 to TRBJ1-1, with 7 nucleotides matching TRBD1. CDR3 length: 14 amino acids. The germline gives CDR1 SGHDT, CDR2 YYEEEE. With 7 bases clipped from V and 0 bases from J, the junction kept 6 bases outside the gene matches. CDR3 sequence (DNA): TGTGCCAGCGTCCGGGACAGCCTGAACACTGAAGCTTTCTTT. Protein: CASVRDSLNTEAFF.

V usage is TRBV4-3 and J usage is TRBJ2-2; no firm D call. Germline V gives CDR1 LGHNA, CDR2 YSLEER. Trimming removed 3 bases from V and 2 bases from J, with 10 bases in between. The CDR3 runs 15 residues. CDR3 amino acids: CASSQFQSNTGELFF. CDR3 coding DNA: TGCGCCAGCAGCCAGTTTCAATCCAACACCGGGGAGCTGTTTTTT.

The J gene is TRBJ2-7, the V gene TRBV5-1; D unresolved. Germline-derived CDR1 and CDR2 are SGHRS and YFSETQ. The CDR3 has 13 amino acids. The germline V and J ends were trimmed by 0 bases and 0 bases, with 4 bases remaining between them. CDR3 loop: CASSLVSSYEQYF. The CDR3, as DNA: TGCGCCAGCAGCTTGGTCAGCTCCTACGAGCAGTACTTC.

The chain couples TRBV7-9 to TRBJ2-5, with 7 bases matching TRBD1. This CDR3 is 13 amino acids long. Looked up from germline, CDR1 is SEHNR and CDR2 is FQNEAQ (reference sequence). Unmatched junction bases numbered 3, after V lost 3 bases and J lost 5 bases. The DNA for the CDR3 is TGTGCCAGCAGCTTGACAGGGATGGAGACCCAGTACTTC. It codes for CASSLTGMETQYF. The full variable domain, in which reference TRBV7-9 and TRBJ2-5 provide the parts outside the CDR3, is DTGVSQNPRHKITKRGQNVTFRCDPISEHNRLYWYRQTLGQGPEFLTYFQNEAQLEKSRLLSDRFSAERPKGSFSTLEIQRTEQGDSAMYLCASSLTGMETQYFGPGTRLLVL.

CDR3 in DNA: TGTGCCAGCAGCTTGGGTCCAGGGGGAACGGGCACTGAAGCTTTCTTT. This encodes CASSLGPGGTGTEAFF. The V and J genes are TRBV5-4 and TRBJ1-1, with 7 bases fitting TRBD1. Trimming at V came to 0 bases and at J to 4 bases, leaving 9 bases not matched to a gene. The CDR3 consists of 16 residues. Germline CDR1 and CDR2: SGHNT and YYREEE (reference sequence).

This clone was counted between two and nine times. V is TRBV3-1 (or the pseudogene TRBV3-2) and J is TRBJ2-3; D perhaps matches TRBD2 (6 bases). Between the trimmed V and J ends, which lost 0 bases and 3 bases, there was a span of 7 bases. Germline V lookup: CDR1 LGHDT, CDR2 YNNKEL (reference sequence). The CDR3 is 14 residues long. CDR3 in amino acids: CASSQELATDTQYF. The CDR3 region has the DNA TGTGCCAGCAGCCAAGAACTAGCTACAGATACGCAGTATTTT.

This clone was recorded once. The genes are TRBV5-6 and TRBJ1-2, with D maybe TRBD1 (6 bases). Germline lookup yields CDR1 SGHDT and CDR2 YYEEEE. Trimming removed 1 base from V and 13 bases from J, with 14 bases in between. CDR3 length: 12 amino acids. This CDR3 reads CASSLSRGAGTF. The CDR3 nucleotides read TGTGCCAGCAGCTTGTCTCGGGGGGCAGGCACCTTC.

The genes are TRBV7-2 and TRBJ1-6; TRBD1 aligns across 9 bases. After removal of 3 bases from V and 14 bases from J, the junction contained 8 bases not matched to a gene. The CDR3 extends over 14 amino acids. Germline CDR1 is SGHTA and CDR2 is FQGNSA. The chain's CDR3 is CASSLDRGLLALHF. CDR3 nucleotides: TGTGCCAGCAGCTTGGACAGGGGCCTGCTAGCCCTCCACTTT. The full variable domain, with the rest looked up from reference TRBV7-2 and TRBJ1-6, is GAGVSQSPSNKVTEKGKDVELRCDPISGHTALYWYRQSLGQGLEFLIYFQGNSAPDKSGLPSDRFSAERTGGSVSTLTIQRTQQEDSAVYLCASSLDRGLLALHFGNGTRLTVT.

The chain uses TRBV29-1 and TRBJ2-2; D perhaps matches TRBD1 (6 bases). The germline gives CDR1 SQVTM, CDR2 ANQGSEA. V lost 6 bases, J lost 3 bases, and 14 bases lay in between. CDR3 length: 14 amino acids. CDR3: CSVSSGADTGELFF. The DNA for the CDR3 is TGCAGCGTCTCGTCAGGGGCGGACACCGGGGAGCTGTTTTTT.

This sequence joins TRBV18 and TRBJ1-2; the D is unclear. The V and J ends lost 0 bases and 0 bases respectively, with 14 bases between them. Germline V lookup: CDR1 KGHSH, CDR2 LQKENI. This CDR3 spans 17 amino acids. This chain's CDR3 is CASSPPVIGGSNYGYTF. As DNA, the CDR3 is TGTGCCAGCTCACCACCGGTCATTGGCGGATCTAACTATGGCTACACCTTC.

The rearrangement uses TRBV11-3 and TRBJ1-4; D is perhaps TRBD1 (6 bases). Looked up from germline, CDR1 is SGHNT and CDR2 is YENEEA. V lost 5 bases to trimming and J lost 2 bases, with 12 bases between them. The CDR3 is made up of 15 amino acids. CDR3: CASSPRGTTNEKLFF. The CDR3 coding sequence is TGTGCCAGCAGCCCCAGGGGTACGACTAATGAAAAACTGTTTTTT. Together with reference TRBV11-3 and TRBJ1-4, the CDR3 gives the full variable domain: EAGVVQSPRYKIIEKKQPVAFWCNPISGHNTLYWYLQNLGQGPELLIRYENEEAVDDSQLPKDRFSAERLKGVDSTLKIQPAELGDSAVYLCASSPRGTTNEKLFFGSGTQLSVL.

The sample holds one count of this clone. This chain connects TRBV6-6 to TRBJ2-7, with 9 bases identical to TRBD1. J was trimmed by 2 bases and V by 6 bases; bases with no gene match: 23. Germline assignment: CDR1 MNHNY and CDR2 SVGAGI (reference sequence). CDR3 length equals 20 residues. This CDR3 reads CASSRAAIGTGTSRTYEQYF. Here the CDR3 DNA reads TGTGCCAGCAGCCGAGCGGCTATAGGGACAGGGACCTCTCGAACCTACGAGCAGTACTTC.

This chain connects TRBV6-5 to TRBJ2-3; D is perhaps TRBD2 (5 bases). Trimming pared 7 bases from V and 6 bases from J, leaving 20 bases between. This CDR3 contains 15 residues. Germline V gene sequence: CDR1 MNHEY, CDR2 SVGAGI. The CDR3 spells CASKTLSGPRDTQYF. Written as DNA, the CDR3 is TGTGCCAGCAAAACCCTGAGCGGACCGAGGGATACGCAGTATTTT.

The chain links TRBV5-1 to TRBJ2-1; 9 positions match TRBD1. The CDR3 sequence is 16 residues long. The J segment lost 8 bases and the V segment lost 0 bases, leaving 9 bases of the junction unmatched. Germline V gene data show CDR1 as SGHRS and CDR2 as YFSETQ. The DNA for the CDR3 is TGCGCCAGCAGCTTGGCGGGGGACAGGGTAATAGATGAGCAGTTCTTC. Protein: CASSLAGDRVIDEQFF. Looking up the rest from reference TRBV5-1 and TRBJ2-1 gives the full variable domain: KAGVTQTPRYLIKTRGQQVTLSCSPISGHRSVSWYQQTPGQGLQFLFEYFSETQRNKGNFPGRFSGRQFSNSRSEMNVSTLELGDSALYLCASSLAGDRVIDEQFFGPGTRLTVL.

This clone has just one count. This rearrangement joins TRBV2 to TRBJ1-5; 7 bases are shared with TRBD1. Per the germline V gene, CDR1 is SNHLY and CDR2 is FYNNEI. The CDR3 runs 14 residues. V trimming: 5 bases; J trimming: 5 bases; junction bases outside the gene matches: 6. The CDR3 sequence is CASSPGQSYQPQHF. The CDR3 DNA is TGTGCCAGCAGTCCGGGACAGTCGTATCAGCCCCAGCATTTT.

The CDR3 loop is CASSIDRGSGNTIYF. DNA for the CDR3: TGTGCCAGTAGTATAGATCGGGGCTCTGGAAACACCATATATTTT. The chain links TRBV19 to TRBJ1-3; D not certain. This CDR3 has 15 residues. Trimming took off 0 bases at V and 0 bases at J, with 6 bases between the two ends. CDR1 is LNHDA and CDR2 is SQIVND in the germline V gene (reference sequence).

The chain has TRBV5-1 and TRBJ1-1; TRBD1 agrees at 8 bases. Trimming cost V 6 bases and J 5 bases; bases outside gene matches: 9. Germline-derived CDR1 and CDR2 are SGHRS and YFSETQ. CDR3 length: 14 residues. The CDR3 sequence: CASMNGQGITEAFF. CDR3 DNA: TGCGCCAGCATGAACGGACAGGGTATAACTGAAGCTTTCTTT.

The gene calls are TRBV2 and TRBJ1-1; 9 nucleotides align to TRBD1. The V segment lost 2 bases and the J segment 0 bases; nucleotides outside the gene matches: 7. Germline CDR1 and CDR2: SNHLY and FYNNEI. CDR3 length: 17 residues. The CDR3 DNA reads TGTGCCAGCAGTGAAAGACAGGGGGTCCCTATGAACACTGAAGCTTTCTTT. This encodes CASSERQGVPMNTEAFF.

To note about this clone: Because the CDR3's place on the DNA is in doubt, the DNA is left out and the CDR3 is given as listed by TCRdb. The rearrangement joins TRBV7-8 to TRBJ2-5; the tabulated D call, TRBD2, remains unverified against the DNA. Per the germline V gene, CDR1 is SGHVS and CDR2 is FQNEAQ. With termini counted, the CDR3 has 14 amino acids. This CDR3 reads CASSFGEGGTTQYF.

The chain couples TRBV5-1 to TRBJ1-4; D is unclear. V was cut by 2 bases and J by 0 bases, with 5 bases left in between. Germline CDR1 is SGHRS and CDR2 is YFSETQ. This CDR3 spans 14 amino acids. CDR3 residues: CASSLQATNEKLFF. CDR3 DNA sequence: TGCGCCAGCAGCTTACAAGCAACTAATGAAAAACTGTTTTTT.

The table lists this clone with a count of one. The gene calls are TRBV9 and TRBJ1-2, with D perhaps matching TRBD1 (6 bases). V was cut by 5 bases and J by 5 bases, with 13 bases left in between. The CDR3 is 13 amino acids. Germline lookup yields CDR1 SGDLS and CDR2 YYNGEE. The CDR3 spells CASSDQGLYGYTF. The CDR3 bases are TGTGCCAGCAGTGACCAGGGGCTTTATGGCTACACCTTC.